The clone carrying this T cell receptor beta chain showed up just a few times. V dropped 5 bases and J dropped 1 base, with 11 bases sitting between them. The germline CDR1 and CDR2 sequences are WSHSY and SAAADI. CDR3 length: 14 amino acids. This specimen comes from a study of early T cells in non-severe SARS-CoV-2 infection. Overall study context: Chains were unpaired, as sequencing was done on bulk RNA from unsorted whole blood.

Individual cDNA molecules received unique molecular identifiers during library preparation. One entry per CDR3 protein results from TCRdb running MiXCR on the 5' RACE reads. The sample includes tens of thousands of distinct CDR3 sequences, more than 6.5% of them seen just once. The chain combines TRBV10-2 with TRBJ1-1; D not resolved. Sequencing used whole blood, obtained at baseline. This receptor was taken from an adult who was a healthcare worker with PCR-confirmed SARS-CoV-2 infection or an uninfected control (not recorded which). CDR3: CASSTGEGNTEAFF. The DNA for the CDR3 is TGCGCCAGCAGTACTGGCGAAGGGAACACTGAAGCTTTCTTT.